This TCR beta chain came from a study of cytomegalovirus exposure and HLA in healthy donors. Healthy bone marrow donors made up the donors. In the case of this clone: No antigen is known for it.

PCR employed 60 Vbeta and 13 Jbeta primers. Sequencing was performed with immunoSEQ multiplex PCR; in TCRdb, only in-frame clones are kept and a portion is missing. The sample gives around 180,000 clones, about 77% of which show up once; 4.5% to 7.5% is in the top ten. The CDR3 consists of 14 residues. Germline CDR1 MNHEY, CDR2 SVGAGI. V shed 7 bases, J shed 3 bases, and the junction held 8 bases outside the gene matches. Overall study findings and caveats: In a later analysis, DRB1 alleles had the most associated TCRs; HLA-C alleles the fewest. An observed cluster of highly shared sequence variants was recorded as a likely sequencing artifact.

The specimen was PBMCs. The clonotype comes from a woman in her 30s in good health and CMV-seropositive. The chain has TRBV6-5 and TRBJ1-1; TRBD1 agrees at 7 bases. CDR3 sequence (DNA): TGTGCCAGCAAGCTGCAGGGGGGATACACTGAAGCTTTCTTT. Protein: CASKLQGGYTEAFF.